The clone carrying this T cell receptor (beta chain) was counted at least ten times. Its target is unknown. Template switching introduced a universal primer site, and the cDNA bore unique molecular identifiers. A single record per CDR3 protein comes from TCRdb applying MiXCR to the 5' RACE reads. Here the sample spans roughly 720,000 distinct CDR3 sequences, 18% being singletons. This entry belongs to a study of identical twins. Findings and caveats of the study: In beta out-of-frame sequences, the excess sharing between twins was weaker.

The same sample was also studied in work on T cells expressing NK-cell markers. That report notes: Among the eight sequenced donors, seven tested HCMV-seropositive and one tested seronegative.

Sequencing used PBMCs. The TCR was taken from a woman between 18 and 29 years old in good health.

The CDR3 nucleotides read TGTGCCAGCAGTTTCGCGGGGCCTTACAATGAGCAGTTCTTC. Protein sequence: CASSFAGPYNEQFF. V gene TRBV12-3 or TRBV12-4 combines with J gene TRBJ2-1, with a tentative D call TRBD2 (6 bases). The CDR3 consists of 14 residues. Trimming took 3 bases from V and 4 from J, leaving 10 bases between them.